This TCR beta chain was profiled in a study of blood T cell repertoires in COVID-19. As for the study in general: The analysed material was cDNA or gDNA that came from T cells, B-cell-depleted T cells, or PBMCs.

In the source study's methods: By means of reference gene primer amplification, nucleated cell counts were estimated. The table came from immunoSEQ multiplex PCR; TCRdb's copy has only in-frame clones and leaves some out. D and trimming were read from the DNA, whereas the V and J calls and clone size are those reported in that table. This sample has about 310,000 clones, with about 91% found just once. The germline CDR1 and CDR2 sequences are SGHTA and FQGNSA. Trimming removed 4 bases from V and 3 bases from J, with 13 bases in between. The CDR3 has 15 residues. Those enrolled, adults aged roughly 18 to 95 years, came from 20 to 25 US areas. Participant-given clinical history determined each cohort assignment.

The chain carries TRBV7-2 and TRBJ1-5; weak D call: TRBD1 (6 bases). The receptor was derived from a woman in her thirties or forties who had recovered from COVID-19. The sequencing input was PBMCs or T cells enriched from blood (not recorded which). In nucleotides, the CDR3 is TGTGCCAGCAGCTCCCGCGGGGGGCTCAATCAGCCCCAGCATTTT. Translated: CASSSRGGLNQPQHF.